This T cell receptor beta chain was sequenced during a study of identical twins. The study's findings and limits: Cord blood beta clonotypes that were abundant carried fewer insertions, and memory repertoires showed no such trend.

The V end lost 6 bases, the J end lost 10 bases, and 13 bases lay between the germline ends. From germline, CDR1 is DFQATT and CDR2 SNEGSKA (reference sequence). The CDR3 has 11 residues. This clonotype showed up just a few times. What it binds is unknown. Unique molecular identifiers were present on the cDNA, which also gained a universal primer site by template switching. TCRdb re-called the 5' RACE reads with MiXCR, one entry per CDR3 protein. The table includes over 200,000 distinct CDR3 sequences, roughly a tenth detected once. V gene TRBV20-1 combines with J gene TRBJ2-1; D is ambiguous. The TCR comes from a man in his forties or fifties in good health. The sequenced sample was memory T cells sorted from blood. The CDR3 DNA reads TGCAGTGCAGGACCTGAGTTGGAGCAGTTCTTC. It translates to CSAGPELEQFF.